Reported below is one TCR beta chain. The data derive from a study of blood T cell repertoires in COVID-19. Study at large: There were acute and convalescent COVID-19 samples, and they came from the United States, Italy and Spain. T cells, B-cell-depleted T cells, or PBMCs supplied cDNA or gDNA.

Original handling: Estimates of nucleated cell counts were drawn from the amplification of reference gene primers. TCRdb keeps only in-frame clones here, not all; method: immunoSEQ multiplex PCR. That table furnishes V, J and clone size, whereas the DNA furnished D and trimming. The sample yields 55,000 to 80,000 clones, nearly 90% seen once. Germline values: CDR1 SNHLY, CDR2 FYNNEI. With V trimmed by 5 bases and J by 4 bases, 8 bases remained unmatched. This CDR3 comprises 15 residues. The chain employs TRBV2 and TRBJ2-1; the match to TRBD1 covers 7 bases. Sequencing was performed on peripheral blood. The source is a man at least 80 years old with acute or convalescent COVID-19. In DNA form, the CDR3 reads TGTGCCAGCAGTAACTCCGGGACAGAATACAATGAGCAGTTCTTC. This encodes CASSNSGTEYNEQFF.